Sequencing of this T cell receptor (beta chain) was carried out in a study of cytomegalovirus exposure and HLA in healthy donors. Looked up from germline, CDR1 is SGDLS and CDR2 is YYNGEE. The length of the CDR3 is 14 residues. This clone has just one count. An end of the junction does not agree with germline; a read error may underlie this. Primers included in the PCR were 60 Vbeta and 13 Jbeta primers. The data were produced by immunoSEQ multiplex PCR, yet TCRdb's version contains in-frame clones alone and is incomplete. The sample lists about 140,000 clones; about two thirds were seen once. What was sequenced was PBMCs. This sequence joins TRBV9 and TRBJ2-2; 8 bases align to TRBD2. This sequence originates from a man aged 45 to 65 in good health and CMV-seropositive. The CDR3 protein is CASGVAGITGKLFF. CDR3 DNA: TGTGCCAGCGGGGTAGCGGGAATCACCGGGAAGCTGTTTTTT.